This TCR beta chain was sequenced for a study of cytotoxic CD8 clonotypes in ibrutinib-treated CLL. Study-wide context: After median around 68 months, roughly 14 stayed in remission, some twelve progressed; responses approximately 24 partial, 2 complete. Samples averaged approximately 260,000 productive templates and tens of thousands of productive rearrangements. Study-level findings and limits: Shared public clonotypes were rare, and on treatment they either got smaller or stayed the same. Clonality climbed at ibrutinib response, then dropped toward baseline at progression.

The data were produced by immunoSEQ multiplex PCR, yet TCRdb's version contains in-frame clones alone and is incomplete. The sample holds about 160,000 clones; 70% to 85% are singletons and the top ten take 2% to 2.5%. Note on this clone: Its matching antigen is unknown.

This CDR3 has 13 amino acids. CDR1 and CDR2 from the germline V gene are MDHEN and SYDVKM. V lost 5 bases to trimming and J lost 6 bases; unmatched junction nucleotides: 6. The receptor was isolated from a human donor with chronic lymphocytic leukemia. J is TRBJ2-7 and V is TRBV28; 8 positions agree with TRBD1. The material was PBMCs, obtained after 12 months of ibrutinib treatment. CDR3 amino acids: CASSTPDRGEQYF. Written as DNA, the CDR3 is TGTGCCAGCAGTACCCCCGACAGGGGCGAGCAGTACTTC.